This T cell receptor beta chain was documented in a study of blood T cell repertoires in COVID-19. Overall study context: Donors in the United States, Italy and Spain gave samples during acute or convalescent COVID-19. T cells, B-cell-depleted T cells, or PBMCs provided the cDNA or gDNA that served as material.

This CDR3 comprises 13 residues. The trim removed 5 bases at V and 4 bases at J, leaving 3 bases unmatched. Germline assignment: CDR1 LGHDT and CDR2 YNNKEL (reference sequence). In the authors' workflow: From reference gene primer amplification, estimates of nucleated cell counts were derived. This table comes from immunoSEQ multiplex PCR, and its TCRdb copy is limited to in-frame clones, with some not included. V and J calls plus clone size are reproduced from that table; the DNA served to infer D and trimming. The repertoire holds about 50,000 clones, with approximately 80% as singletons. The chain links TRBV3-1 (or the pseudogene TRBV3-2) to TRBJ1-2, with 8 nucleotides matching TRBD1. The sample taken for sequencing was peripheral blood. The sequence was obtained from a man between 65 and 85 years old with active or convalescent COVID-19. The CDR3 DNA is TGTGCCAGCAGCTTCGACAGGGGCTATGGCTACACCTTC. Its translation: CASSFDRGYGYTF.